Detailed here is one T cell receptor (beta chain). No antigen is known for it. The sample originates from a study of vaccination effects on CD4 cells after COVID-19. Germline loops: CDR1 MNHEY, CDR2 SVGAGI. After removal of 6 bases from V and 7 bases from J, the junction contained 6 bases not matched to a gene. The CDR3 is 13 amino acids. CD4+ T cells specific for antigen were expanded with viral peptide pools by the ViraFEST assay before sequencing. Culturing for 10 days preceded CD4+ T cell isolation. The person had PCR-confirmed SARS-CoV-2 infection between March and December 2020. The repertoire was sequenced with immunoSEQ multiplex PCR; TCRdb's copy has only in-frame clones and lacks some. The sample holds tens of thousands of clones, approximately 70% seen once.

The J gene is TRBJ1-2, the V gene TRBV6-5; TRBD1 agrees at 9 bases. The sequencing here drew on CD4+ T cells from PBMCs cultured with a peptide pool, taken before COVID-19 vaccination. This clonotype was sampled from a human donor who had a prior SARS-CoV-2 infection. In DNA form, the CDR3 reads TGTGCCAGCAGGTCCGGGACAGGGCGTGGCTACACCTTC. Protein product: CASRSGTGRGYTF.